This T cell receptor beta chain was sequenced in a study of T cells in Graves' hyperthyroidism and ophthalmopathy (dated by TCRdb to the late 2010s). Some background on the complete study: Peripheral blood samples were taken at initial diagnosis, before any treatment was given. Prospective prediction of ophthalmopathy was tested in an independent validation cohort of some 19 hyperthyroidism patients and 15 to 17 patients who later progressed to ophthalmopathy. The paper reports TCR Vbeta CDR3 sequencing of fewer than 150 peripheral blood samples: over 40 ophthalmopathy, under 80 hyperthyroidism and approximately 17 progressor patients. A discovery cohort of about 96 patients, 43 with Graves' ophthalmopathy and 55 to 60 with stable Graves' hyperthyroidism, was used to find distinguishing TCR V-J signatures. The 100 or so discovery patients were randomly split 7:3 into training and test sets. Following sampling, methimazole starting at 30 mg daily was given to hyperthyroidism patients, and high-dose intravenous methylprednisolone was given to ophthalmopathy patients. In addition, the study compared T-cell repertoires in thyroid tissue and in blood from 6 or 7 Graves' hyperthyroidism patients.

Study-wide findings and limitations: Ophthalmopathy was separated from stable hyperthyroidism by a 13 V-J signature model, with approximately 89% sensitivity and just over 81% specificity obtained in cross-validation and 80%/75% obtained in testing. No statistical method was used to set the sample size in advance, and investigators knew the group allocation. During validation, the model predicted progression to ophthalmopathy a median of about 5.9 months ahead of onset, with approximately 71% sensitivity and almost 75% specificity. Most expanded thyroid clonotypes (frequency above 0.001) were also found in blood, which suggests that blood repertoires may mirror thyroid immune responses.

This clonotype was seen a handful of times. There is no known antigen for this receptor. There are no base qualities to consult, and no much larger clone falls within one base. Amplification of TCR beta CDR3 regions was carried out from RNA transcripts. The TCR CDR3 was subjected to a first round of RT-PCR using the HTBI primer set and the Qiagen OneStep RT-PCR kit. Libraries were constructed in a second round of multiplex PCR, after which size selection and purification were performed. Sequencing of the libraries was done on an Illumina HiSeq2000 using paired-end 100 bp reads. On the study's bioinformatics: SOAPnuke was used to process the raw data, with reads discarded if the reads contained adapters or uncalled bases, had a mean Phred below 15, or lacked an exact constant-primer or identifier match. High-quality paired reads were merged with COPE v1.2.5, and unique nucleotide sequences were defined as clonotypes. MiTCR v1.1 was used to align the clonotypes against IMGT TRBV, TRBD and TRBJ reference segments. The analysis included only V-J combinations with a frequency above 0.0001, which together covered 99% to 99.2% of the repertoires. The TCS score was defined as the ratio of F50 (clonal expansion) to E x V (chaos), calculated using BLOSUM62-based TCRdist between CDR3 peptides within each V-J. Welch's t-statistics and random forest reduced 500 to 550 V-J features to 13, which were used in a naive Bayes classifier (R e1071). TCRdb cleaned the public reads at Q25 with fastp, built clones with MiXCR and kept in-frame beta chains. One record per CDR3 amino acid sequence lists the most common genes and DNA. TCRdb's processing, not the study's, gives the V and J calls here. The sample profile shows about 290,000 distinct CDR3 sequences; around 13% of them were found once. The top ten constitute 7.9% of the sample.

From V the trimming removes 6 bases and from J it removes 9 bases, while the gene matches leave 10 bases of the junction unaccounted for. From the cysteine up to the phenylalanine, the CDR3 has a length of 15 residues. Here the CDR3 DNA is all that survives: 45 bases in frame from base 1. Graves' hyperthyroidism was defined as stable when no progression to ophthalmopathy occurred over 18 months of follow-up. Hyperthyroidism patients were aged 18 to 65 years and newly diagnosed, with disease duration of less than 2 months. Any patient with an uncontrolled infection, another autoimmune disease, pregnancy or lactation was excluded. Diagnoses were based on clinical symptoms, serum thyroxine and TRAb, thyroid ultrasound and orbital computed tomography. Ficoll-Paque density gradient centrifugation was used to isolate PBMCs from about 9.4 ml of fresh peripheral blood. Trizol reagent was used to extract total RNA, and RNA quality was then checked on an Agilent 2100 Bioanalyzer.

Sequenced material: blood. This receptor chain uses TRBV12-3 or TRBV12-4 and TRBJ2-1; the central 11 bases match TRBD2. This TCR was sampled from a woman aged 40 to 50 with Graves' hyperthyroidism. The nucleotide sequence is given as TGTGCCAGCAGAATTACTAGCGGGAGTTCGGTTGAGCAGTTCTTC. This sequence encodes CASRITSGSSVEQFF.